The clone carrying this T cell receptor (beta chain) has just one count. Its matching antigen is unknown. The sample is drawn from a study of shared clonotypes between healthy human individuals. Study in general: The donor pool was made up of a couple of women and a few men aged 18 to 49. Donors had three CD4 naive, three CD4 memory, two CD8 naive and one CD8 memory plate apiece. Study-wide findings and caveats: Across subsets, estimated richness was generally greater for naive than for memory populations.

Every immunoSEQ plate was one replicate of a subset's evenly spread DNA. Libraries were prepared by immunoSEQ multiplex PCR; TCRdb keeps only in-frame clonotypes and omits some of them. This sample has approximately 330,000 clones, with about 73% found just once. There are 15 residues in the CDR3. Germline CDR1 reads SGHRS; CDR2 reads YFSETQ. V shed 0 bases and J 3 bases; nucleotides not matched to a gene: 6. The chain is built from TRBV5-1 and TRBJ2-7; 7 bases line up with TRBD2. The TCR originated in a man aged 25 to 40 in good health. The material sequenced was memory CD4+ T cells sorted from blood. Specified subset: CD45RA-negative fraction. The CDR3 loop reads CASSLAGDYDYEQYF. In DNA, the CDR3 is TGCGCCAGCAGCTTGGCGGGGGACTATGACTACGAGCAGTACTTC.